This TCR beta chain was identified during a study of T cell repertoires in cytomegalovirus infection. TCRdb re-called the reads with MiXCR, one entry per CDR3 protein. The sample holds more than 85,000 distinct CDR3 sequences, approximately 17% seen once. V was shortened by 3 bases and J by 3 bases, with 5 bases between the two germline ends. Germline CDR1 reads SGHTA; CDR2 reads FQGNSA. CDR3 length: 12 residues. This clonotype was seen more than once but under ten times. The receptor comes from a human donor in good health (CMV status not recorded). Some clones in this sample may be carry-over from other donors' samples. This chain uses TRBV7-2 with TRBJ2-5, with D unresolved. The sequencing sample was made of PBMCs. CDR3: CASSLDKETQYF. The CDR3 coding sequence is TGTGCCAGCAGCTTGGATAAAGAGACCCAGTACTTC. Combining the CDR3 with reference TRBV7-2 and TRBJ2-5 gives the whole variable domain GAGVSQSPSNKVTEKGKDVELRCDPISGHTALYWYRQSLGQGLEFLIYFQGNSAPDKSGLPSDRFSAERTGGSVSTLTIQRTQQEDSAVYLCASSLDKETQYFGPGTRLLVL.